Detailed here is one T cell receptor beta chain. This specimen belongs to a study of blood T cell repertoires in COVID-19. Looking at the study overall: Both acute and convalescent COVID-19 samples were obtained from the United States, Italy and Spain. Sources were T cells, B-cell-depleted T cells, or PBMCs; the material itself was cDNA or gDNA.

Methods used by the authors: Estimates of nucleated cell counts were drawn from the amplification of reference gene primers. Assay used: immunoSEQ multiplex PCR; TCRdb lists only in-frame clones, some missing. That table supplies the V and J calls and clone size; D and trimming were determined from the DNA. The sample lists about 190,000 clones, roughly four fifths occurring once. V shed 3 bases and J shed 4 bases, with 20 bases lying between them. The germline CDR1 and CDR2 sequences are DFQATT and SNEGSKA (reference sequence). This CDR3 region has 16 residues. Sequenced input: peripheral blood. The TCR sequence derives from a woman aged 45-60 years with acute or convalescent COVID-19. The chain couples TRBV20-1 to TRBJ2-3, with D possibly being TRBD2 (6 bases). DNA of the CDR3: TGCAGTGCTAGTATATCATATAACTTAGCGGCAGATACGCAGTATTTT. Its translation is CSASISYNLAADTQYF.